These T cell receptor beta chains were read from a single sample in a study of blood T cell repertoires in COVID-19. Produced via immunoSEQ multiplex PCR; TCRdb's table is partial and in-frame only. The data show 250,000 or so clones, 70% to 90% seen once. Material for sequencing was PBMCs or T cells enriched from blood (not recorded which). Receptors originate from a man aged 25 to 40 who had recovered from COVID-19. Both conserved end residues are part of each CDR3. Each record gives: D gene, CDR3 length, V gene, J gene, clone size, CDR3 protein, CDR3 DNA. A D gene is named only where the DNA matches it firmly. The listing skips clone size in some rows; elsewhere it reads once, few, many or a size class.

d_gene: .
len: 14
v_gene: TRBV20-1
j_gene: TRBJ1-5
abundance: few
CDR3aa: CSASSLREDQPQHF
CDR3nt: TGCAGTGCTAGTTCCCTCAGGGAGGATCAGCCCCAGCATTTT

d_gene: .
len: 15
v_gene: TRBV18
j_gene: TRBJ1-3
abundance: few
CDR3aa: CASSPGQFPGNTIYF
CDR3nt: TGTGCCAGCTCACCGGGACAATTTCCTGGAAACACCATATATTTT

d_gene: .
len: 12
v_gene: TRBV4-3
j_gene: TRBJ1-1
abundance: .
CDR3aa: CASSQDVGDAFF
CDR3nt: TGCGCCAGCAGCCAAGATGTCGGTGATGCTTTCTTT

d_gene: .
len: 15
v_gene: TRBV9
j_gene: TRBJ2-7
abundance: .
CDR3aa: CASSVGDTLSYEQYF
CDR3nt: TGTGCCAGCAGCGTAGGGGACACCCTCTCCTACGAGCAGTACTTC

d_gene: .
len: 13
v_gene: TRBV12-5
j_gene: TRBJ1-1
abundance: .
CDR3aa: CASGSGIGTEAFF
CDR3nt: TGTGCTAGTGGTTCGGGGATTGGCACTGAAGCTTTCTTT

d_gene: .
len: 15
v_gene: TRBV6-5
j_gene: TRBJ1-5
abundance: .
CDR3aa: CASSYSGQGNQPQHF
CDR3nt: TGTGCCAGCAGTTACTCGGGGCAGGGGAATCAGCCCCAGCATTTT

d_gene: .
len: 16
v_gene: TRBV9
j_gene: TRBJ1-1
abundance: .
CDR3aa: CASSPRASNRVTEAFF
CDR3nt: TGTGCCAGCAGCCCAAGGGCCTCAAACAGGGTCACTGAAGCTTTCTTT

d_gene: TRBD2
len: 16
v_gene: TRBV5-6
j_gene: TRBJ2-3
abundance: .
CDR3aa: CASREEGGTSGATQYF
CDR3nt: TGTGCCAGCAGGGAGGAGGGCGGGACTAGCGGGGCTACGCAGTATTTT

d_gene: .
len: 16
v_gene: TRBV4-1
j_gene: TRBJ1-2
abundance: once
CDR3aa: CASRRFSSGLPYGYTF
CDR3nt: TGCGCCAGCCGACGATTCAGTTCAGGGCTACCTTATGGCTACACCTTC

d_gene: .
len: 14
v_gene: TRBV6-1
j_gene: TRBJ1-2
abundance: .
CDR3aa: CASTLSAGSYGYTF
CDR3nt: TGTGCCAGCACCTTGTCTGCGGGTAGCTATGGCTACACCTTC

d_gene: .
len: 12
v_gene: TRBV28
j_gene: TRBJ1-2
abundance: .
CDR3aa: CASSVNNYGYTF
CDR3nt: TGTGCCAGCAGTGTTAATAACTATGGCTACACCTTC

d_gene: TRBD2
len: 15
v_gene: TRBV11-1
j_gene: TRBJ2-1
abundance: .
CDR3aa: CASSEGLAPNNEQFF
CDR3nt: TGTGCCAGCAGCGAGGGACTAGCCCCCAACAATGAGCAGTTCTTC